This T cell receptor beta chain was recovered during a study of diagnostic markers for celiac disease (dated by TCRdb to 2018 to 2020). On this clonotype: Its specific antigen is unknown.

Sequencing was performed on an Illumina MiSeq. TCRdb reprocessed the reads and lists each CDR3 protein sequence as a single entry, with no DNA. The sample table on file contains 5,000 to 6,000 distinct CDR3 sequences. 5.5% to 7% of the sample goes to the ten largest clones. The CDR3 spans 12 residues, from the cysteine through the phenylalanine. No DNA sequence was recorded. Reading the germline V gene gives CDR1 KGHSH and CDR2 LQKENI. The origin of this receptor is a human donor. This table probably holds off-target reads from a library built for another chain. Recombination joined TRBV18 with TRBJ2-1. The sample taken for sequencing was either unsorted cells or a sorted T cell fraction (not recorded which). The CDR3 is CASSPEYNEQFF.